Listed below are T cell receptor beta chains from one sample, sequenced in a study of cytomegalovirus exposure and HLA in healthy donors. Using immunoSEQ multiplex PCR, the repertoire was profiled, and TCRdb retains in-frame clones only, with some absent. This sample carries tens of thousands of clones, around 80% of them seen once, and the ten largest clones take 1.9%. Sequencing was carried out using PBMCs. All receptors come from a man in his late teens or twenties in good health and CMV-seronegative. The CDR3 runs from the conserved cysteine through the conserved F or W. The D gene is left open where the match is weak. The size entry is marked missing in some rows and otherwise reads once, few, many or a size class.

TRBJ1-1 | - | - | TRBV7-3 | TGTGCCAGCAGCTTAACGGAGGGAACTGAAGCTTTCTTT | CASSLTEGTEAFF
TRBJ2-4 | - | once | TRBV30 | TGTGCCTGGACAGGGCCTAAAAACATTCAGTACTTC | CAWTGPKNIQYF
TRBJ1-4 | TRBD1 | - | TRBV10-1 | TGCGCCAGCAGTACAGGGGGTGAAAAACTGTTTTTT | CASSTGGEKLFF
TRBJ2-7 | TRBD2 | once | TRBV27 | TGTGCCAGCAGTTTAGCCCCTAGCGGGAGCTACGAGCAGTACTTC | CASSLAPSGSYEQYF
TRBJ1-1 | TRBD1 | - | TRBV6-1 | TGTGCCAGCAGTTCGACAGGGGGGAACACTGAAGCTTTCTTT | CASSSTGGNTEAFF
TRBJ2-4 | - | - | TRBV18 | TGTGCCAGCTCACCGAAGACAATTCAGTACTTC | CASSPKTIQYF
TRBJ1-5 | - | few | TRBV30 | TGTGCCTGGAGTGTAAGGGAGCCCGGACAGCCCCAGCATTTT | CAWSVREPGQPQHF
TRBJ1-2 | - | - | TRBV9 | TGTGCCAGCAGCGCCGGGGGTGGGGCCTATGGCTACACCTTC | CASSAGGGAYGYTF
TRBJ2-5 | TRBD2 | - | TRBV6-4 | TGTGCCAGCACCCGTCTGGGGGCTAGCGGGAATCTGGAGACCCAGTACTTC | CASTRLGASGNLETQYF
TRBJ1-2 | - | - | TRBV4-2 | TGTGCCAGCAGCCAAGGTCAGGGTGATGGCTACACCTTC | CASSQGQGDGYTF
TRBJ2-7 | TRBD1 | - | TRBV5-1 | TGCGCCAGCAGCCCTCGGACAGGGGAGGACGAGCAGTACTTC | CASSPRTGEDEQYF
TRBJ2-4 | TRBD2 | - | TRBV30 | TGTGCCCGGGGGGGGACTAGCGGGAGCAACATTCAGTACTTC | CARGGTSGSNIQYF
TRBJ2-3 | TRBD2 | - | TRBV5-6 | TGTGCCAGCAGCCTGATCCAACTAGCGGGAAGCACAGATACGCAGTATTTT | CASSLIQLAGSTDTQYF
TRBJ1-2 | - | - | TRBV15 | TGTGCCACCAGCAGAGATGGTCAGGCATATGGCTACACCTTC | CATSRDGQAYGYTF
TRBJ1-1 | TRBD1 | - | TRBV7-8 | TGTGCCAGCAGCTTAGAGAGACAGGGTTTTTATAACACTGAAGCTTTCTTT | CASSLERQGFYNTEAFF
TRBJ1-3 | TRBD1 | - | TRBV30 | TGTGCTTTACAGGGGCCCATCTCTGGAAACACCATATATTTT | CALQGPISGNTIYF